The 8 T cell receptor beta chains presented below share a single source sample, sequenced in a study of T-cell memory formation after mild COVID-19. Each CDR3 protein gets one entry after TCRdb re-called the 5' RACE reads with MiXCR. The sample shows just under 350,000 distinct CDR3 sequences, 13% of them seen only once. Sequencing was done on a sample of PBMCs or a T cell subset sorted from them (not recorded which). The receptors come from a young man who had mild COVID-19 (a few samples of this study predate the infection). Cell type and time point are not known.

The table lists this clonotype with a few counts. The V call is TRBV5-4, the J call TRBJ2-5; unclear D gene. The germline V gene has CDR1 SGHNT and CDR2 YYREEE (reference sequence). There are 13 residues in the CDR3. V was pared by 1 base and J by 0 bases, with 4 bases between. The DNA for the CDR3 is TGTGCCAGCAGCTTGTCTTACCAAGAGACCCAGTACTTC. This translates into CASSLSYQETQYF. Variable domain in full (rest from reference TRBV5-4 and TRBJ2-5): ETGVTQSPTHLIKTRGQQVTLRCSSQSGHNTVSWYQQALGQGPQFIFQYYREEENGRGNFPPRFSGLQFPNYSSELNVNALELDDSALYLCASSLSYQETQYFGPGTRLLVL.

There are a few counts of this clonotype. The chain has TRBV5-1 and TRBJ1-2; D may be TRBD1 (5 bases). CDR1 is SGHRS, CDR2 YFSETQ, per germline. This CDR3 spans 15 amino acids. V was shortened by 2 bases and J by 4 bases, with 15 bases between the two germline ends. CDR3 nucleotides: TGCGCCAGCAGCTTTCCTGGAGGGACCTCCTATGGCTACACCTTC. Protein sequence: CASSFPGGTSYGYTF.

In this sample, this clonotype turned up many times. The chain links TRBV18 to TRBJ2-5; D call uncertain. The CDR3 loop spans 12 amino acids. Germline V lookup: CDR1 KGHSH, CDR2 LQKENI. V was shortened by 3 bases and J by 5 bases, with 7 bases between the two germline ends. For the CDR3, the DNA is TGTGCCAGCTCACCTTCCGGGGAGACCCAGTACTTC. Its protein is CASSPSGETQYF.

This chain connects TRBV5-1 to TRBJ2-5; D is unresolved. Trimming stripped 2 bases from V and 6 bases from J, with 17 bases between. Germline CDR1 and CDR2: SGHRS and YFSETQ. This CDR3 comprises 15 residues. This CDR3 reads CASSLQLYQVKTQYF. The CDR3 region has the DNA TGCGCCAGCAGCTTACAGCTCTACCAGGTGAAGACCCAGTACTTC. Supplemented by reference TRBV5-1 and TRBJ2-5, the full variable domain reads KAGVTQTPRYLIKTRGQQVTLSCSPISGHRSVSWYQQTPGQGLQFLFEYFSETQRNKGNFPGRFSGRQFSNSRSEMNVSTLELGDSALYLCASSLQLYQVKTQYFGPGTRLLVL.

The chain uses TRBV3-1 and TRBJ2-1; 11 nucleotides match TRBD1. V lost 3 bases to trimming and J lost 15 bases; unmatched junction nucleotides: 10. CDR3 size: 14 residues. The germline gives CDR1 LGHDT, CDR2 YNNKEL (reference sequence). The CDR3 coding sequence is TGTGCCAGCAGCCATGGACAGGGGGCAATACCCGGGTTCTTC. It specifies CASSHGQGAIPGFF.

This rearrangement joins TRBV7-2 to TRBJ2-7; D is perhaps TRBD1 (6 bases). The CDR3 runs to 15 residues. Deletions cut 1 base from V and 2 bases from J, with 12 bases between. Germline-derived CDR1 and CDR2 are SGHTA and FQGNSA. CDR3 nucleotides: TGTGCCAGCAGCTTAGTAAGGCAGGGGACCTACGAGCAGTACTTC. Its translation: CASSLVRQGTYEQYF.

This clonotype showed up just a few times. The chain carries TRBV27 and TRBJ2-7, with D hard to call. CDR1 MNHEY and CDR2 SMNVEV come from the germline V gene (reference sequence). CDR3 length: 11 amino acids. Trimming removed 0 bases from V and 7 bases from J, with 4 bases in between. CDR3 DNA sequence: TGTGCCAGCAGTTTATCTAGGGAGCAGTACGTC. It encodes CASSLSREQYV.

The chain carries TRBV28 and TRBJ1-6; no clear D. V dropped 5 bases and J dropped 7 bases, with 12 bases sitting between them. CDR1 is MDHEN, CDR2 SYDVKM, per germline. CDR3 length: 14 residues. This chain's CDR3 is CASSPPVRNSPLHF. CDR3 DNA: TGTGCCAGCAGTCCTCCGGTACGCAATTCACCCCTCCACTTT.